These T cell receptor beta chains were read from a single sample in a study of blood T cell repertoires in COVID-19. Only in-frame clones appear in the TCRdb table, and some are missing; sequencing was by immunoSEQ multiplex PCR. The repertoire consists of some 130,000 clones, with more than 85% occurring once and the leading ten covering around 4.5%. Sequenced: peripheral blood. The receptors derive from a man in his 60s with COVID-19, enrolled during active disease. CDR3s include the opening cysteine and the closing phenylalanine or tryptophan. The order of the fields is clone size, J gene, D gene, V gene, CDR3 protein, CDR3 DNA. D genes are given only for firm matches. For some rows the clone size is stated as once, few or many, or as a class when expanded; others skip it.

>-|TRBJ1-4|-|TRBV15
CATSRDGGPEKLFF
TGTGCCACCAGCAGAGACGGGGGGCCTGAAAAACTGTTTTTT
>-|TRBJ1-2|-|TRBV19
CASSMQAGHYGYTF
TGTGCCAGTAGTATGCAGGCAGGGCACTATGGCTACACCTTC
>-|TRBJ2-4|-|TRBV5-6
CASNSLQGNKNIQYF
TGTGCCAGCAACTCCCTACAGGGAAACAAAAACATTCAGTACTTC
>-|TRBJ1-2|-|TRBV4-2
CASSQGTGNYGYTF
TGTGCCAGCAGCCAAGGGACGGGAAACTATGGCTACACCTTC
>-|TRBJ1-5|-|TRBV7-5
CARSLGQGEKGRQPQHF
TGTGCCAGAAGCTTAGGGCAGGGGGAAAAAGGGAGACAGCCCCAGCATTTT
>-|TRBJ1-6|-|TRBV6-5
CASSYFPDTHNSPLHF
TGTGCCAGCAGTTACTTCCCTGACACTCATAATTCACCCCTCCACTTT
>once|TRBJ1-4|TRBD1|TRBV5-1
CASSSGQGSTTNEKLFF
TGCGCCAGCAGCTCAGGACAGGGAAGCACGACTAATGAAAAACTGTTTTTT
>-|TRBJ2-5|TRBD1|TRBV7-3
CASSLGTGSGETQYF
TGTGCCAGCAGCTTGGGGACAGGGTCTGGTGAGACCCAGTACTTC
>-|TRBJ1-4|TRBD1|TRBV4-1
CASSPQGGGNEKLFF
TGCGCCAGCAGCCCACAGGGGGGCGGTAATGAAAAACTGTTTTTT
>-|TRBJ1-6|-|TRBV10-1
CASSESDRRMSSYNSPLHF
TGCGCCAGCAGTGAGTCGGACAGACGGATGAGCTCCTATAATTCACCCCTCCACTTT
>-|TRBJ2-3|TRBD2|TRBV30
CAWSLVGGSTDTQYF
TGTGCCTGGAGTCTCGTGGGGGGGAGCACAGATACGCAGTATTTT
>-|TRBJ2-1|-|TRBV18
CASSPRTGVNNEQFF
TGTGCCAGCTCACCAAGGACGGGGGTGAACAATGAGCAGTTCTTC
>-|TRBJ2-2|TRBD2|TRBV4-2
CASSHVLAGGHPGELFF
TGTGCCAGCAGCCACGTACTAGCGGGGGGGCATCCCGGGGAGCTGTTTTTT
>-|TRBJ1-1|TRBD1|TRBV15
CATSRVVGAGGVAEAFF
TGTGCCACCAGCAGAGTTGTTGGAGCAGGGGGCGTCGCTGAAGCTTTCTTT
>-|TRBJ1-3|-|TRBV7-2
CASSPVSNTIYF
TGTGCCAGCAGCCCTGTGAGCAACACCATATATTTT
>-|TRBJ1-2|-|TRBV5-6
CASSFRTVSYGYTF
TGTGCCAGCAGCTTCCGGACAGTTAGCTATGGCTACACCTTC
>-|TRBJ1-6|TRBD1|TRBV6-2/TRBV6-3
CASSPTGTGFLPLHF
TGTGCCAGCAGTCCGACCGGGACAGGGTTTCTACCCCTCCACTTT
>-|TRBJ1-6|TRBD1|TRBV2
CASSADRENSPLHF
TGTGCCAGCAGTGCTGACAGGGAAAATTCACCCCTCCACTTT
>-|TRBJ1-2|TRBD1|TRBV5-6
CASSYRDRELYGYTF
TGTGCCAGCAGTTATCGGGACAGGGAACTCTATGGCTACACCTTC
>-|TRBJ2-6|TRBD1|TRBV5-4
CASRTGGSGANVLTF
TGTGCCAGCAGGACAGGGGGCTCTGGGGCCAACGTCCTGACTTTC
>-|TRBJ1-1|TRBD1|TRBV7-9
CASSLDPGGGTEAFF
TGTGCCAGCAGCTTAGACCCAGGGGGTGGCACTGAAGCTTTCTTT
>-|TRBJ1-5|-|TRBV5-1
CASSLTGLSSNQPQHF
TGCGCCAGCAGCTTGACGGGACTGAGTAGCAATCAGCCCCAGCATTTT
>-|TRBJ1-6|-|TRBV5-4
CASSLALVGADNSPLHF
TGTGCCAGCAGCTTGGCCCTGGTGGGTGCGGATAATTCACCCCTCCACTTT
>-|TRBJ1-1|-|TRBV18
CASSPPRWSTEAFF
TGTGCCAGCTCACCACCGCGGTGGAGCACTGAAGCTTTCTTT
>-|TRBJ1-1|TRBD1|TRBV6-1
CASSERTGLYTEAFF
TGTGCCAGCAGTGAAAGGACAGGCCTTTACACTGAAGCTTTCTTT
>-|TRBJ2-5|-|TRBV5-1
CASSFFGEMETQYF
TGCGCCAGCAGCTTTTTCGGGGAAATGGAGACCCAGTACTTC
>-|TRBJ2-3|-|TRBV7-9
CASSLITAGTQYF
TGTGCCAGCAGCTTAATCACAGCAGGTACGCAGTATTTT
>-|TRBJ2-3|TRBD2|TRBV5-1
CASSLGAGGSDTQYF
TGCGCCAGCAGCTTGGGAGCGGGGGGGTCAGATACGCAGTATTTT
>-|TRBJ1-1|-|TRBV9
CASSGGTLEAFF
TGTGCCAGCAGCGGCGGGACCCTGGAAGCTTTCTTT
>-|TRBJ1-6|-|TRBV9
CASSPGLRNSPLHF
TGTGCCAGCAGCCCGGGGTTACGCAATTCACCCCTCCACTTT
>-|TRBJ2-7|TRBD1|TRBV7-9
CASSFFGQGDSYEQYF
TGTGCCAGCAGCTTTTTCGGCCAGGGGGACTCCTACGAGCAGTACTTC
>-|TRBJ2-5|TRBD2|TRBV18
CASSSGRGSSPLQETQYF
TGTGCCAGCTCAAGCGGGAGGGGAAGCTCTCCCTTACAAGAGACCCAGTACTTC
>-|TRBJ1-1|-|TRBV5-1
CASTHRGAADTEAFF
TGCGCCAGCACCCATCGGGGGGCCGCGGACACTGAAGCTTTCTTT
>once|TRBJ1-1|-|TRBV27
CASSFRASTSEAFF
TGTGCCAGCAGTTTCCGGGCCAGTACTAGTGAAGCTTTCTTT
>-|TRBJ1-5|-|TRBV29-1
CSVSQQPNQPQHF
TGCAGCGTCTCACAGCAACCTAATCAGCCCCAGCATTTT
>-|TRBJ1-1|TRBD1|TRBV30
CAWREDLDRGDTEAFF
TGTGCCTGGAGGGAGGACTTGGACAGGGGTGACACTGAAGCTTTCTTT
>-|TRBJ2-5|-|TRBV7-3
CASSFRGQETQYF
TGTGCCAGCAGCTTCAGGGGACAAGAGACCCAGTACTTC
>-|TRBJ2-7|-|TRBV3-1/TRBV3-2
CASSSGDEQYF
TGTGCCAGCAGTTCGGGAGATGAGCAGTACTTC
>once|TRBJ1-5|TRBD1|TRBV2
CASSPPGQGWGNQPQHF
TGTGCCAGCAGTCCCCCGGGACAGGGTTGGGGCAATCAGCCCCAGCATTTT
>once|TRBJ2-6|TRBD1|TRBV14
CASSQDGTGIPGANVLTF
TGTGCCAGCAGCCAAGACGGGACAGGGATCCCTGGGGCCAACGTCCTGACTTTC
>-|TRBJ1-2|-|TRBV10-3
CAISEVADYGYTF
TGTGCCATCAGTGAAGTCGCGGACTATGGCTACACCTTC
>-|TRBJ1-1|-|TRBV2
CASSFDRNTEAFF
TGTGCCAGCTCCTTTGACAGGAACACTGAAGCTTTCTTT
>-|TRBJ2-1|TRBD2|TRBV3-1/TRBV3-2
CASSQDLVRGGRDEQFF
TGTGCCAGCAGCCAAGATCTTGTGCGGGGGGGTCGGGATGAGCAGTTCTTC
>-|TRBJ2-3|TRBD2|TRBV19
CASSKLAGSTDTQYF
TGTGCCAGTAGTAAGTTAGCGGGTTCCACAGATACGCAGTATTTT
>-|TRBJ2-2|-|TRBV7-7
CASSATNTGELFF
TGTGCCAGCAGCGCTACGAACACCGGGGAGCTGTTTTTT
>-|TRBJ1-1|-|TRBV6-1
CASSETPWGRNTEAFF
TGTGCCAGCAGTGAAACGCCGTGGGGCAGAAACACTGAAGCTTTCTTT
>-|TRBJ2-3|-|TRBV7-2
CASSHSTGRADTQYF
TGTGCCAGCAGCCACTCAACAGGTCGGGCAGATACGCAGTATTTT